A selection of T cell receptor beta chains follows, all from one sample in a study of blood T cells in healthy people across ages. MiXCR was run by TCRdb on the 5' RACE reads, yielding one entry per CDR3 protein. The repertoire includes about 1.8 million distinct CDR3 sequences, about 50% of them detected once, and less than 2.5% sits in the top ten. Sample: blood. These receptors were obtained from a woman between 40 and 50 years old in good health. Each CDR3 is given with its conserved first and last residue. The order of the fields is V gene, CDR3 protein.

V gene: TRBV20-1; CDR3 protein: CSAVLGGANVLTF
V gene: TRBV5-1; CDR3 protein: CASSWTTQGGYEQYF
V gene: TRBV27; CDR3 protein: CASSPTGYSSEKLFF
V gene: TRBV12-3/TRBV12-4; CDR3 protein: CASSSKGGRAKNIQYF
V gene: TRBV7-2; CDR3 protein: CASRPTNQEPAYEQYF
V gene: TRBV6-2/TRBV6-3; CDR3 protein: CASSYATTQETQYF
V gene: TRBV2; CDR3 protein: CASSEIDLRISQETQYF
V gene: TRBV10-3; CDR3 protein: CAISDGTNSYEQYF
V gene: TRBV4-2; CDR3 protein: CASSQGPVDPPQHF
V gene: TRBV6-6; CDR3 protein: CASSPSLSRPQHF
V gene: TRBV4-3; CDR3 protein: CASSQLDSGPYEQYF
V gene: TRBV7-2; CDR3 protein: CASRTLAGGYNEQFF
V gene: TRBV20-1; CDR3 protein: CSARDQGGAGYGYTF
V gene: TRBV2; CDR3 protein: CASSRDTQSGYTF
V gene: TRBV28; CDR3 protein: CASSLPGGGETQYF
V gene: TRBV7-2; CDR3 protein: CASSLEQGPIQETQYF
V gene: TRBV20-1; CDR3 protein: CSARDAPYNEQFF
V gene: TRBV29-1; CDR3 protein: CSVDDPTGGHREQYF
V gene: TRBV5-1; CDR3 protein: CASSMTGDSYNEQFF
V gene: TRBV7-6; CDR3 protein: CASSPDRPPSNQPQHF